The T cell receptor beta chain under discussion was sequenced for a study of blood T cell repertoires in COVID-19. Across the whole study: The United States, Italy and Spain supplied acute and convalescent COVID-19 samples. In each case, the material was cDNA or gDNA derived from T cells, B-cell-depleted T cells, or PBMCs.

Seattle patients were enrolled while actively infected and followed longitudinally. Trimming stripped 1 base from V and 2 bases from J, with 9 bases between. This CDR3 region has 14 residues. CDR1 is LNHNV and CDR2 is YYDKDF in the germline V gene (reference sequence). In the authors' methods: Using reference gene primer amplification, nucleated cell counts were estimated. This table comes from immunoSEQ multiplex PCR, and its TCRdb copy is limited to in-frame clones, with some not included. From that table come the V and J calls and clone size; the DNA was used to work out D and trimming. The data contain 150,000 to 200,000 clones, approximately 86% of them singletons.

Sequenced: peripheral blood. The TCR was taken from a woman in her forties with COVID-19, enrolled during active disease. The V and J genes are TRBV15 and TRBJ2-7, with D possibly TRBD1 on 5 matching bases. CDR3 loop: CATSRVSGTYEQYF. The CDR3 region has the DNA TGTGCCACCAGCAGAGTTTCAGGGACCTACGAGCAGTACTTC.